This T cell receptor (beta chain) was captured in a study of blood T cell repertoires in COVID-19. About the research overall: The cDNA or gDNA used as material had been derived from T cells, B-cell-depleted T cells, or PBMCs.

As originally analysed: Estimated nucleated cell counts came from reference gene primer amplification. Using immunoSEQ multiplex PCR, the repertoire was profiled, and TCRdb retains in-frame clones only, with some absent. For V, J and clone size, that table is used; D and trimming come from the DNA. The sample yields over 300,000 clones, around 86% seen once. Trimming cost V 5 bases and J 0 bases, with 8 bases left between them. Germline CDR1 is SGHAT and CDR2 is FQNNGV. This CDR3 is 14 amino acids long. This clone was detected a few times. Input material: peripheral blood. V and J are TRBV11-2 and TRBJ2-4; the D is unclear. The sequence was obtained from a woman between 50 and 59 years old with acute or convalescent COVID-19. The CDR3 coding sequence is TGTGCCAGCAGCACCACTTTAGCCAAAAACATTCAGTACTTC. Residues: CASSTTLAKNIQYF.